Described below is a single TCR beta chain sequence and its context. Its antigen is currently unknown. The sample originates from a study of T cell responses to AZD1222 COVID-19 vaccine. The study's findings and limits: Nearly half of spike-specific TCRs reportedly go after variant regions that carry no mutations.

Repertoires were generated with immunoSEQ multiplex PCR, while TCRdb's copy carries only in-frame clones and drops some. The sample shows roughly 100,000 clones, 85% to 90% of them seen only once. Trimming took off 8 bases at V and 0 bases at J, with 33 bases between the two ends. Germline-derived CDR1 and CDR2 are MDHEN and SYDVKM. This CDR3 region has 21 residues. This receptor was taken from an adult who received the AZD1222 COVID-19 vaccine. The rearrangement joins TRBV28 to TRBJ2-3, with D maybe TRBD1 (5 bases). The sequenced sample was peripheral blood, obtained 28 days after the second AZD1222 dose. The CDR3 DNA reads TGTGCCAGCCCGAAGGCCCCAGGCGCCCAGGGCCTTCCATCTAGCACAGATACGCAGTATTTT. It codes for CASPKAPGAQGLPSSTDTQYF. The whole variable domain, filled in from reference TRBV28 and TRBJ2-3, reads DVKVTQSSRYLVKRTGEKVFLECVQDMDHENMFWYRQDPGLGLRLIYFSYDVKMKEKGDIPEGYSVSREKKERFSLILESASTNQTSMYLCASPKAPGAQGLPSSTDTQYFGPGTRLTVL.